The rows below give T cell receptor beta chains drawn from one sample of a study of cytomegalovirus exposure and HLA in healthy donors. Assay: immunoSEQ multiplex PCR; the TCRdb copy retains only in-frame clones and omits some. The table shows 150,000 to 170,000 clones, with approximately 72% occurring only once. The source material was PBMCs. The source is a man aged 18 to 30 in good health and CMV-seronegative. The CDR3 runs from the conserved cysteine through the conserved F or W. The order of the fields is V gene, J gene, CDR3 protein.

V: TRBV4-1
J: TRBJ2-3
CDR3: CASTNIPAGSTDTQYF

V: TRBV4-1
J: TRBJ1-5
CDR3: CASSLKSALGLRTQQPQHF

V: TRBV11-2
J: TRBJ1-3
CDR3: CASSFQGTGNTIYF

V: TRBV25-1
J: TRBJ2-1
CDR3: CASSFQGAYNEQFF

V: TRBV14
J: TRBJ2-4
CDR3: CASSQDWAGTGSDLDIQYF

V: TRBV6-4
J: TRBJ1-1
CDR3: CASSDSMNTEAFF

V: TRBV4-3
J: TRBJ2-5
CDR3: CASSSSGWRGQETQYF

V: TRBV27
J: TRBJ1-5
CDR3: CASSLSLGAWAQHF

V: TRBV2
J: TRBJ1-1
CDR3: CASNGNTEAFF

V: TRBV6-1
J: TRBJ1-5
CDR3: CASRLYRGDQPQHF

V: TRBV5-1
J: TRBJ2-5
CDR3: CASSFGQLQETQYF

V: TRBV4-3
J: TRBJ2-2
CDR3: CASSLGAWTGELFF

V: TRBV6-1
J: TRBJ1-1
CDR3: CASRSQGARTEAFF

V: TRBV4-2
J: TRBJ2-3
CDR3: CASSRALWTSGNTDTQYF

V: TRBV7-9
J: TRBJ2-2
CDR3: CASRLEGEDTGELFF

V: TRBV27
J: TRBJ1-6
CDR3: CASSLRGTGNILNSPLHF

V: TRBV2
J: TRBJ2-7
CDR3: CASTDRTYEQYF

V: TRBV29-1
J: TRBJ1-2
CDR3: CSVPPIQANYGYTF

V: TRBV18
J: TRBJ1-1
CDR3: CASSTTQGAAEAFF

V: TRBV11-2
J: TRBJ1-1
CDR3: CASSQGGRATEAFF

V: TRBV5-3
J: TRBJ2-1
CDR3: CARSLAGCWEQFF

V: TRBV19
J: TRBJ1-1
CDR3: CASSIEGLRGNTEAFF

V: TRBV6-1
J: TRBJ1-2
CDR3: CASRQGMIYGYTF

V: TRBV7-8
J: TRBJ1-1
CDR3: CASSPRGQGYGTEAFF

V: TRBV11-2
J: TRBJ2-5
CDR3: CASSPRGTEQETQYF

V: TRBV6-6
J: TRBJ1-4
CDR3: CASRNRGLREKLFF

V: TRBV19
J: TRBJ2-3
CDR3: CASSNNLLRDTQYF

V: TRBV7-7
J: TRBJ2-3
CDR3: CASSEGGPGDTQYF

V: TRBV18
J: TRBJ2-5
CDR3: CASSPDRGLGETQYF

V: TRBV11-2
J: TRBJ1-6
CDR3: CASSFFRGGEVYSPLHF

V: TRBV5-1
J: TRBJ1-2
CDR3: CASSGGDHKPNYGYTF

V: TRBV7-9
J: TRBJ1-6
CDR3: CASREVTNSPLHF

V: TRBV5-8
J: TRBJ2-2
CDR3: CASRTGTGRLGELFF

V: TRBV30
J: TRBJ2-7
CDR3: CAWSLINRGLSYEQYF

V: TRBV28
J: TRBJ1-5
CDR3: CASSSHFGGVGGGNQPQHF

V: TRBV20-1
J: TRBJ1-5
CDR3: CSARGVRAQHF

V: TRBV6-1
J: TRBJ2-2
CDR3: CASRANGAGELFF